Below, 21 T cell receptor beta chains from the same sample are listed, as sequenced in a study of blood T cell repertoires in COVID-19. Method: immunoSEQ multiplex PCR; TCRdb's copy keeps in-frame clones and lacks some. The table records roughly 170,000 clones, around two thirds of them present only once. The sequencing input was peripheral blood. The receptors come from an elderly woman with acute or convalescent COVID-19.

The chain joins TRBV10-3 to TRBJ1-2; possibly TRBD1 for D (5 bases). CDR1 and CDR2 (germline): ENHRY, SYGVKD. Trimming took off 6 bases at V and 1 base at J, with 15 bases between the two ends. CDR3 length: 15 residues. CDR3 nucleotide sequence: TGTGCCATCAGCGGGCAGGACAACTATAACTATGGCTACACCTTC. Protein product: CAISGQDNYNYGYTF.

The J gene is TRBJ2-7, the V gene TRBV6-4; D unresolved. Germline assignment: CDR1 MRHNA and CDR2 SNTAGT. The CDR3 extends over 15 amino acids. V was cut by 7 bases and J by 1 base, with 17 bases left in between. CDR3 protein: CASILLRGPSYEQYF. The CDR3 DNA reads TGTGCCAGCATCCTGCTCCGCGGTCCTTCCTACGAGCAGTACTTC.

This clone is a singleton in its sample. V and J are TRBV30 and TRBJ2-4; 8 nucleotides match TRBD1. CDR3 length: 15 residues. Germline V CDR1 and CDR2: GTSNPN, SVGIG (reference sequence). V gave up 0 bases and J gave up 7 bases; unmatched junction bases: 8. CDR3 DNA sequence: TGTGCCTGGAGTGTATTGACAGGGGCAGGGAACATTCAGTACTTC. Translated: CAWSVLTGAGNIQYF.

The rearrangement uses TRBV5-1 and TRBJ1-6; TRBD1 aligns across 8 bases. CDR3 length equals 16 residues. With 0 bases clipped from V and 3 bases from J, the junction kept 2 bases outside the gene matches. In germline, CDR1 is SGHRS, CDR2 YFSETQ. CDR3 sequence (DNA): TGCGCCAGCAGCTTGGGTACAGGGGGCTATAATTCACCCCTCCACTTT. Amino acid sequence: CASSLGTGGYNSPLHF.

The gene calls are TRBV29-1 and TRBJ2-5, with 8 bases matching TRBD2. Germline assignment: CDR1 SQVTM and CDR2 ANQGSEA. Trimming at V came to 4 bases and at J to 5 bases, leaving 9 bases not matched to a gene. CDR3 length: 14 amino acids. The DNA of the CDR3 is TGCAGCGTTGCCCCACCGGGGGGGGTCGAGACCCAGTACTTC. It specifies CSVAPPGGVETQYF. Supplemented by reference TRBV29-1 and TRBJ2-5, the full variable domain reads SAVISQKPSRDICQRGTSLTIQCQVDSQVTMMFWYRQQPGQSLTLIATANQGSEATYESGFVIDKFPISRPNLTFSTLTVSNMSPEDSSIYLCSVAPPGGVETQYFGPGTRLLVL.

The V call is TRBV30, the J call TRBJ1-2; D might be TRBD1 (5 bases). Germline V gene lookup returns CDR1 GTSNPN and CDR2 SVGIG (reference sequence). The CDR3 loop spans 13 amino acids. With 3 bases removed from V and 3 bases from J, the gap between germline ends came to 11 bases. CDR3 coding DNA: TGTGCCTGGAGAAACCAGGGCTACTATGGCTACACCTTC. Amino acids: CAWRNQGYYGYTF.

V gene TRBV4-1 combines with J gene TRBJ1-5; a possible D gene is TRBD1 (5 bases). Germline V gene data show CDR1 as MGHRA and CDR2 as YSYEKL. The length of the CDR3 is 18 residues. Between the trimmed V and J ends, which lost 5 bases and 0 bases, there was a span of 20 bases. The CDR3: CASSTEVGKTASNQPQHF. The CDR3 DNA sequence: TGCGCCAGCAGCACGGAAGTAGGTAAGACAGCTAGCAATCAGCCCCAGCATTTT.

The chain employs TRBV4-1 and TRBJ2-7, with 11 bases matching TRBD2. Per the germline V gene, CDR1 is MGHRA and CDR2 is YSYEKL. The CDR3 spans 12 residues. J was trimmed by 11 bases and V by 4 bases; bases with no gene match: 4. Here the CDR3 DNA reads TGCGCCAGCAGCCCAACTAGCGGGAGAAAGTACTTC. Translation gives CASSPTSGRKYF.

J is TRBJ2-5 and V is TRBV7-2; 8 nucleotides align to TRBD1. Germline V gene data show CDR1 as SGHTA and CDR2 as FQGNSA. V was pared by 8 bases and J by 8 bases, with 10 bases of the junction left unmatched. CDR3 length: 13 residues. The CDR3 region has the DNA TGTGCCAGCGGGGACAGGCACTCCGAAACCCAGTACTTC. It yields the protein CASGDRHSETQYF.

The genes are TRBV28 and TRBJ1-1; a weak D match, TRBD1 (6 bases). This CDR3 is built from 15 residues. Germline V gene data show CDR1 as MDHEN and CDR2 as SYDVKM. The V and J ends lost 5 bases and 1 base respectively, with 14 bases between them. CDR3 coding DNA: TGTGCCAGCAGTCCAGGGACATCTGCGAACACTGAAGCTTTCTTT. Amino acids: CASSPGTSANTEAFF.

The chain joins TRBV6-5 to TRBJ2-1; 12 nucleotides match TRBD2. In germline, CDR1 is MNHEY, CDR2 SVGAGI. This CDR3 is 15 amino acids long. Trimming took 6 bases from V and 5 from J; bases not matched to a gene: 5. The CDR3 loop reads CASRHLAGGNNEQFF. CDR3 in DNA: TGTGCCAGCAGGCATCTAGCGGGAGGGAACAATGAGCAGTTCTTC.

The chain joins TRBV19 to TRBJ2-7; 7 nucleotides align to TRBD1. V lost 6 bases to trimming and J lost 0 bases; unmatched junction nucleotides: 11. The CDR3 contains 16 residues. The germline CDR1 and CDR2 sequences are LNHDA and SQIVND (reference sequence). CDR3 DNA: TGTGCCAGTAGCCGCAGATCCGGGACAGACTCCTACGAGCAGTACTTC. Translated: CASSRRSGTDSYEQYF.

The V gene is TRBV6-1, the J gene TRBJ1-3; D is possibly TRBD1 (5 bases). This CDR3 is built from 16 residues. CDR1 and CDR2 (germline): MNHNS, SASEGT. The V gene lost 3 bases and the J gene lost 0 bases, with 12 bases spanning the gap. The CDR3 DNA reads TGTGCCAGCAGTGACCCTAGACAGTTCTCTGGAAACACCATATATTTT. Translated, it gives CASSDPRQFSGNTIYF.

The chain has TRBV27 and TRBJ2-7; tentative D call: TRBD1 (6 bases). This CDR3 contains 15 residues. V was trimmed by 2 bases and J by 2 bases, leaving 13 bases between them. Germline loops: CDR1 MNHEY, CDR2 SMNVEV (reference sequence). This chain's CDR3 is CASSLGGSGAYEQYF. DNA for the CDR3: TGTGCCAGCAGTTTAGGAGGCTCAGGGGCCTACGAGCAGTACTTC.

V usage is TRBV2 and J usage is TRBJ2-5; weak D call: TRBD1 (6 bases). Per germline, CDR1 SNHLY and CDR2 FYNNEI. V was cut by 6 bases and J by 4 bases, with 15 bases left in between. The CDR3 contains 14 residues. CDR3 DNA sequence: TGTGCCAGCAGAGCAGGGGCCCCAGGAGAGACCCAGTACTTC. It specifies CASRAGAPGETQYF.

This chain links TRBV4-2 with TRBJ2-7; the match to TRBD2 covers 10 bases. The germline V gene has CDR1 LGHNA and CDR2 YNFKEQ. The CDR3 length is 16 residues. The J segment lost 4 bases and the V segment lost 3 bases, leaving 9 bases of the junction unmatched. CDR3 protein: CASSQEALAGVYEQYF. CDR3 bases: TGTGCCAGCAGCCAGGAGGCCCTAGCGGGAGTGTACGAGCAGTACTTC.

The V and J genes are TRBV7-8 and TRBJ2-7; D is ambiguous. Trimming removed 5 bases at V and 0 bases at J, with 17 bases between. The germline gives CDR1 SGHVS, CDR2 FQNEAQ. The CDR3 is 16 residues long. The CDR3 bases are TGTGCCAGCAGCCGCGGCGGCAGCCGAAGCTCCTACGAGCAGTACTTC. It yields the protein CASSRGGSRSSYEQYF.

The rearrangement uses TRBV29-1 and TRBJ2-5; 9 nucleotides match TRBD1. The CDR3 has 13 amino acids. CDR1 is SQVTM and CDR2 is ANQGSEA in the germline V gene. Germline trimming cut 7 bases from V and 5 bases from J; bases unmatched to any gene: 8. CDR3 coding DNA: TGCAGCGGAATGGGACAGGGAGGTGAGACCCAGTACTTC. It is translated as CSGMGQGGETQYF.

V usage is TRBV28 and J usage is TRBJ1-2; 8 bases map to TRBD1. The CDR3 covers 14 residues. With 7 bases clipped from V and 7 bases from J, the junction kept 11 bases outside the gene matches. CDR1 MDHEN and CDR2 SYDVKM come from the germline V gene. Here the CDR3 reads CASNPSDRGAGYTF. Here the CDR3 DNA reads TGTGCCAGCAACCCGTCTGACAGGGGCGCTGGCTACACCTTC.

This clone was seen ten or more times. The genes are TRBV5-1 and TRBJ1-2; no clear D gene. The V end was cut by 4 bases, the J end by 4 bases, with 17 bases between. Germline CDR1 SGHRS, CDR2 YFSETQ. CDR3 length: 15 residues. The CDR3 DNA reads as TGCGCCAGCAGCCAAGACGGGAAGCTAAGCTATGGCTACACCTTC. It yields the protein CASSQDGKLSYGYTF.

This clone was seen a handful of times. The chain links TRBV5-1 to TRBJ1-2, with a weak D call TRBD1 (5 bases). Germline CDR1 is SGHRS and CDR2 is YFSETQ. The CDR3 is 14 amino acids. V shed 0 bases and J shed 0 bases, with 6 bases lying between them. The CDR3 reads CASSLVQANYGYTF. DNA for the CDR3: TGCGCCAGCAGCTTGGTACAGGCTAACTATGGCTACACCTTC.